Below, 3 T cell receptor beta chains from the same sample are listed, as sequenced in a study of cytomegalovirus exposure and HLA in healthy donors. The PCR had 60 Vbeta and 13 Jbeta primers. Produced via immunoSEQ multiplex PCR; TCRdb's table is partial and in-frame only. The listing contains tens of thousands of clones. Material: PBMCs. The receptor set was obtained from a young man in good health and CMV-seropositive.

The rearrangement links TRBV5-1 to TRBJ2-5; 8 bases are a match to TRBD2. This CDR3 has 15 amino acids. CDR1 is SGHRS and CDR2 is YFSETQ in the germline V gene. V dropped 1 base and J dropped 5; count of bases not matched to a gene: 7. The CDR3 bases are TGCGCCAGCAGCTTGCTCGGGGGGGCCCGTGAGACCCAGTACTTC. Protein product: CASSLLGGARETQYF.

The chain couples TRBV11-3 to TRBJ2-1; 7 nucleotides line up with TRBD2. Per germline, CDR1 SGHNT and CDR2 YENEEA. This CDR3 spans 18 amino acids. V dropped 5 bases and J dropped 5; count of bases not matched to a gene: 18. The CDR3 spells CASSPQGLGEGSDNEQFF. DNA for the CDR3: TGTGCCAGCAGCCCCCAGGGTTTGGGGGAGGGATCCGACAATGAGCAGTTCTTC.

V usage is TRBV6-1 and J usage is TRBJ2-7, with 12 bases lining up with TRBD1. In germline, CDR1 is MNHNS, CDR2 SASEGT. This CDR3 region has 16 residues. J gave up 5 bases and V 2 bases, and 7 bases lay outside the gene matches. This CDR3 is CASSEYFGTGGDEQYF. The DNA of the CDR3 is TGTGCCAGCAGTGAATATTTTGGGACAGGGGGCGACGAGCAGTACTTC.